The clone carrying this T cell receptor (beta chain) was observed a handful of times. Its antigen is as yet unknown. All of the isolated RNA was reverse transcribed, so expressed TCRB transcripts were sequenced. This table comes from immunoSEQ multiplex PCR, and its TCRdb copy is limited to in-frame clones, with some not included. The repertoire holds some 350,000 clones, with roughly 9.8% as singletons. Germline values: CDR1 SGHNT, CDR2 YYREEE (reference sequence). V shed 2 bases, J shed 3 bases, and the junction held 7 bases outside the gene matches. This CDR3 is built from 16 residues. This specimen comes from a study of beta chain features in type 1 diabetes. For the study at large: Across all samples, roughly 98,000,000 sorted cells were examined. Study-wide results and caveats: No resolution was reached here on whether HLA type influences TCRB rearrangement. In all four CD4+ subsets, TCRB CDR3 length was significantly, moderately reduced in type 1 diabetes. Insertion counts at VDJ junctions were lower in type 1 diabetes patients, who also showed more deletions there.

The receptor's source is a man aged 30 to 45 with type 1 diabetes. The specimen sequenced was central memory CD4+ T cells from blood. The chain recombines TRBV5-4 with TRBJ2-4; 8 bases agree with TRBD1. The CDR3: CASSLAGGYVKNIQYF. The CDR3 nucleotides read TGTGCCAGCAGCTTAGCAGGGGGCTACGTCAAAAACATTCAGTACTTC.